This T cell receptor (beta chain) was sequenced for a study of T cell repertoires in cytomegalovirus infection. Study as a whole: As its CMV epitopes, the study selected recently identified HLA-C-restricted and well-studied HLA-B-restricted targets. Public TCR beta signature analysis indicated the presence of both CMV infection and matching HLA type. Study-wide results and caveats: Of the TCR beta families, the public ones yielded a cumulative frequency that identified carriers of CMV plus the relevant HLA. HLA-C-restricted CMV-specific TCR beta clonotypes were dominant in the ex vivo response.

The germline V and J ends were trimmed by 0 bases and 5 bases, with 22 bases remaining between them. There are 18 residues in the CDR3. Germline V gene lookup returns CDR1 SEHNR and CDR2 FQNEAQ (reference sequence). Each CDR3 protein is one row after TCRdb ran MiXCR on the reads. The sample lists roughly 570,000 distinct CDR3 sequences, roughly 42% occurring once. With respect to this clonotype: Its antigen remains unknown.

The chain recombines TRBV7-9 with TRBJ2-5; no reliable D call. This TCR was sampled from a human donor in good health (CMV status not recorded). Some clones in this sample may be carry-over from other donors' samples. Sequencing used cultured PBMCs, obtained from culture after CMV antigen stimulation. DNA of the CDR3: TGTGCCAGCAGCTTAGCGGTGGGAAGGCAGGACCCACGGGAGACCCAGTACTTC. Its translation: CASSLAVGRQDPRETQYF.